The present TCR beta chain was sequenced within a study of T cell repertoires in cytomegalovirus infection. Background on the study: In the study, CMV epitopes included recently identified HLA-C-restricted and well-studied HLA-B-restricted ones. It was the public TCR beta signatures that indicated both CMV infection and matching HLA type. Study-wide findings and caveats: CMV-specific TCR beta clonotypes restricted by HLA-C dominated the ex vivo response.

This clonotype was recorded a few times. Its antigen is not known. The CDR3 is made up of 10 amino acids. The V gene lost 6 bases and the J gene lost 9 bases, with 8 bases spanning the gap. Germline CDR1 SEHNR, CDR2 FQNEAQ (reference sequence). TCRdb re-analysed the reads in MiXCR, keeping a single row per CDR3 protein. Of about 400,000 distinct CDR3 sequences listed, about a third are singletons. The gene calls are TRBV7-9 and TRBJ1-1, with D possibly matching TRBD1 (6 bases). The input for sequencing was cultured PBMCs, taken from culture after CMV antigen stimulation. The TCR was taken from a human donor in good health (CMV status not recorded). Some clones in this sample may be carry-over from other donors' samples. The CDR3 loop reads CASSGQQAFF. CDR3 DNA sequence: TGTGCCAGCAGTGGACAGCAAGCTTTCTTT.